A single T cell receptor (beta chain) is shown here with its context. Its antigen is as yet unknown. The table came from immunoSEQ multiplex PCR; TCRdb's copy has only in-frame clones and leaves some out. The table has around 130,000 clones, about nine tenths seen once; the top ten hold 0.9% to 1.4%. The sample comes from a study of T cell responses to AZD1222 COVID-19 vaccine. V was shortened by 0 bases and J by 5 bases, with 14 bases between the two germline ends. Germline V gene data show CDR1 as LNHNV and CDR2 as YYDKDF (reference sequence). The CDR3 runs to 15 residues. Broader study findings: Along spike, vaccine-associated CD4 TCRs were found throughout, with dominance at 160-218 and 743-854. The donor group comprised mostly white British people and more females; the analysis possibly underestimated clonal diversity.

The V and J genes are TRBV15 and TRBJ2-7; possibly TRBD1 for D (5 bases). The material sequenced was peripheral blood, taken 28 days after the second AZD1222 dose. This TCR derives from an adult who received the AZD1222 COVID-19 vaccine. For the CDR3, the DNA is TGTGCCACCAGCAGAGATTTGCAGGGCGTGAACGAGCAGTACTTC. It specifies CATSRDLQGVNEQYF.